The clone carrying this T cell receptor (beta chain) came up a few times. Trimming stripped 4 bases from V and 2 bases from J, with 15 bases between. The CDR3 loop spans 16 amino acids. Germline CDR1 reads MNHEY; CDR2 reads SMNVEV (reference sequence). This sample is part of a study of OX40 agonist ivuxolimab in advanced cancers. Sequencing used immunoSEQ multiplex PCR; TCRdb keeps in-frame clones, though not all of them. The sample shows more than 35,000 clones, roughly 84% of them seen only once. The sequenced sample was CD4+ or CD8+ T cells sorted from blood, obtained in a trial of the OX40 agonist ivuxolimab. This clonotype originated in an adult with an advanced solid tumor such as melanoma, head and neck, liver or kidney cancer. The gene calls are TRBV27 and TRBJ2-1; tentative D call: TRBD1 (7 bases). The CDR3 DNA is TGTGCCAGCAGTTACCTAGCGACAGGGCCCTACAATGAGCAGTTCTTC. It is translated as CASSYLATGPYNEQFF.